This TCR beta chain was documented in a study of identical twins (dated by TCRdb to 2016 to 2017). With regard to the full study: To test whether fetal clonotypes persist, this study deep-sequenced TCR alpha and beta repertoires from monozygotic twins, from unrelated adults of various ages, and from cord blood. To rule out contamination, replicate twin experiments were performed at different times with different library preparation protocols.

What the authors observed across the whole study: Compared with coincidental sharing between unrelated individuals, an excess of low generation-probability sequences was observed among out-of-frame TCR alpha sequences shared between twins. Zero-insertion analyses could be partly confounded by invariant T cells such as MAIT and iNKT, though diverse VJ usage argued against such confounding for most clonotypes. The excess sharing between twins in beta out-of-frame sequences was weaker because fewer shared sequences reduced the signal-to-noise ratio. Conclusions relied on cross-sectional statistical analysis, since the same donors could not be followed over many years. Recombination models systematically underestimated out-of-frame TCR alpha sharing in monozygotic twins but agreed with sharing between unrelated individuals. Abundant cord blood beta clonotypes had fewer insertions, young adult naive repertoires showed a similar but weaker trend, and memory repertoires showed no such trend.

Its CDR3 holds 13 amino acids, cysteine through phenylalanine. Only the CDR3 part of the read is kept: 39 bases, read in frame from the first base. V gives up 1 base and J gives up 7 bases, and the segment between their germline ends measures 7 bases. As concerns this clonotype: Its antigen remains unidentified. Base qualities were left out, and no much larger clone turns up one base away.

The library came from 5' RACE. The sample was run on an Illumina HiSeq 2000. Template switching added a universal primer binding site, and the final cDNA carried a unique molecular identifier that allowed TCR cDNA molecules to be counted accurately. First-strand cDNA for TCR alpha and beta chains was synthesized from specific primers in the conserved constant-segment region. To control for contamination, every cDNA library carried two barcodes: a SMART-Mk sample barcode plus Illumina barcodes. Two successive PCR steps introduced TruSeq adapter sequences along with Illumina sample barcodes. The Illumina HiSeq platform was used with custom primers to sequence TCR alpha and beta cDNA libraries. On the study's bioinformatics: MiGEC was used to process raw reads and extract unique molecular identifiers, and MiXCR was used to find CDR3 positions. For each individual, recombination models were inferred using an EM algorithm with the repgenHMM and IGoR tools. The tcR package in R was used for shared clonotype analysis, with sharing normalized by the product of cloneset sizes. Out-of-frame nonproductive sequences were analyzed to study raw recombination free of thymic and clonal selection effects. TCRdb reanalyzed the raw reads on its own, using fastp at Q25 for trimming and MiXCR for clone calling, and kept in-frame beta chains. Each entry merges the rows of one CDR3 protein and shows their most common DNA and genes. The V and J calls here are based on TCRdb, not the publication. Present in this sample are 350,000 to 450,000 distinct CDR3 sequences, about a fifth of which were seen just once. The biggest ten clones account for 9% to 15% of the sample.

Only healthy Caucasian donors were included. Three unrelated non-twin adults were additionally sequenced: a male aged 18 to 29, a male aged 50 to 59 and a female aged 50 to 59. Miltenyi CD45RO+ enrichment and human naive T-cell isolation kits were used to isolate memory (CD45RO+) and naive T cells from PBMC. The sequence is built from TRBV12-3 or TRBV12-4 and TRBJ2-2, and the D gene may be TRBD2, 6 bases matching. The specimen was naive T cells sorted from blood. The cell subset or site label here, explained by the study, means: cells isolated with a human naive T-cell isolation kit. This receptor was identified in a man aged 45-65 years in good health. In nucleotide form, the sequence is TGTGCCAGCAGTTTAGGGGGAGGCGGGGAGCTGTTTTTT. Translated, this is CASSLGGGGELFF.